The next 26 T cell receptor beta chains were all read from a single sample in a study of radiation and T cells in renal cell carcinoma (TCRdb year 2020). The time point label for this specimen denotes: blood 2 weeks post-SBRT. The intended sense of this specimen's treatment or condition label: 15 Gy SBRT to primary tumor, nephrectomy 4 weeks later. Library creation used the immunoSEQ multiplex PCR assay. TCRdb holds this immuneACCESS table with in-frame rearrangements only. Some clones are missing; in checked studies, unresolved V genes explain under half, and the rest has no known cause. The sample table contains 150,000 to 190,000 clones; only one count was recorded for about 91% of them. The ten largest make up approximately 12% of the sample. Source: blood, taken from a patient whose treatment included radiotherapy and nephrectomy. The receptors were sampled from a woman aged 50 to 60 with renal cell carcinoma.

V usage is TRBV2 and J usage is TRBJ1-2; 7 positions agree with TRBD1. With V trimmed by 2 bases and J by 0 bases, 15 bases remained unmatched. The germline V gene encodes CDR1 SNHLY and CDR2 FYNNEI. The CDR3 is 19 residues long. The CDR3 DNA follows: TGTGCCAGCAGTGAATCCCCACAGGGGCCCGAGTTAGCTAACTATGGCTACACCTTC. Protein: CASSESPQGPELANYGYTF.

The chain couples TRBV18 to TRBJ2-1; TRBD1 aligns across 7 bases. Germline CDR1 KGHSH, CDR2 LQKENI. There are 16 residues in the CDR3. Trimming cost V 8 bases and J 7 bases; bases outside gene matches: 17. The CDR3 is CASKPSPSTGMNEQFF. In nucleotides, the CDR3 is TGTGCCAGCAAACCCAGCCCCTCGACAGGGATGAATGAGCAGTTCTTC.

The chain joins TRBV2 to TRBJ1-2; the match to TRBD1 covers 10 bases. Germline loops: CDR1 SNHLY, CDR2 FYNNEI. The CDR3 totals 15 residues. V shed 6 bases, J shed 5 bases, and the junction held 9 bases outside the gene matches. This CDR3 is CASSGRDRGSYGYTF. CDR3 bases: TGTGCCAGCAGCGGCCGGGACAGGGGATCGTATGGCTACACCTTC.

The chain couples TRBV10-2 to TRBJ1-6, with D hard to call. CDR1 is WSHSY, CDR2 SAAADI, per germline. V lost 3 bases to trimming and J lost 12 bases, with 15 bases between them. CDR3 size: 14 residues. Here the CDR3 DNA reads TGCGCCAGCAGTGACGACGTAGAGGGCATACCCCTCCACTTT. This translates into CASSDDVEGIPLHF.

This clone was seen only once. The chain recombines TRBV2 with TRBJ2-7, with D maybe TRBD1 (6 bases). Germline CDR1 and CDR2: SNHLY and FYNNEI. This CDR3 region has 14 residues. V lost 4 bases and J 10 bases, leaving 20 bases between the germline ends. In DNA, the CDR3 is TGTGCCAGCAGTGCCCTCCGGGACACCACAACCCAGTACTTC. This gives the protein CASSALRDTTTQYF. The variable domain in full, completed from reference TRBV2 and TRBJ2-7, reads EPEVTQTPSHQVTQMGQEVILRCVPISNHLYFYWYRQILGQKVEFLVSFYNNEISEKSEIFDDQFSVERPDGSNFTLKIRSTKLEDSAMYFCASSALRDTTTQYFGPGTRLTVT.

This chain links TRBV30 with TRBJ2-5, with 10 positions matching TRBD2. Trimming took 2 bases from V and 3 from J; bases not matched to a gene: 3. Germline V lookup: CDR1 GTSNPN, CDR2 SVGIG (reference sequence). CDR3 size: 14 residues. The CDR3 is CAWSIGLAEETQYF. Written as DNA, the CDR3 is TGTGCCTGGAGTATTGGACTAGCGGAAGAGACCCAGTACTTC.

The chain employs TRBV21-1 and TRBJ1-3; the table calls TRBD1, which could not be checked here. TRBV21-1 is given as a pseudogene. This CDR3 is 19 amino acids long. In DNA, the CDR3 is TGTGCCAGCAGCAAAGCGACCTTTGTCTGGACAGGGGGGGGAAACACCATATATTTT. Amino acid sequence: CASSKATFVWTGGGNTIYF.

V and J are TRBV7-2 and TRBJ1-3; D perhaps matches TRBD1 (5 bases). The CDR3 is 14 amino acids. Germline loops: CDR1 SGHTA, CDR2 FQGNSA. The V end lost 3 bases, the J end lost 7 bases, and 13 bases lay between the germline ends. CDR3 sequence (DNA): TGTGCCAGCAGCTTCGGATCGGGGGGGAACACCATATATTTT. Translating it yields CASSFGSGGNTIYF.

This chain links TRBV7-2 with TRBJ2-5, with unresolved D. With 5 bases removed from V and 5 bases from J, the gap between germline ends came to 12 bases. CDR3 length equals 13 residues. CDR1 and CDR2 (germline): SGHTA, FQGNSA. The CDR3 region is CASSGGRRETQYF. The CDR3 DNA reads TGTGCCAGCAGCGGCGGACGACGGGAGACCCAGTACTTC. Full variable domain (missing parts from reference TRBV7-2 and TRBJ2-5): GAGVSQSPSNKVTEKGKDVELRCDPISGHTALYWYRQSLGQGLEFLIYFQGNSAPDKSGLPSDRFSAERTGGSVSTLTIQRTQQEDSAVYLCASSGGRRETQYFGPGTRLLVL.

The chain uses TRBV5-4 and TRBJ1-3, with unresolved D. V lost 0 bases to trimming and J lost 0 bases, with 7 bases between them. Germline loops: CDR1 SGHNT, CDR2 YYREEE (reference sequence). The CDR3 is 15 amino acids. CDR3: CASSLGSPSGNTIYF. The CDR3 bases are TGTGCCAGCAGCTTGGGCAGCCCCTCTGGAAACACCATATATTTT.

The V gene is TRBV6-5, the J gene TRBJ1-2, with D possibly matching TRBD1 (6 bases). V lost 5 bases and J lost 7, with 14 bases in between. Germline loops: CDR1 MNHEY, CDR2 SVGAGI. The CDR3 extends over 13 amino acids. CDR3: CASSPGGRGGYTF. As DNA, the CDR3 is TGTGCCAGCAGTCCCGGTGGCAGGGGTGGCTACACCTTC.

The rearrangement uses TRBV9 and TRBJ1-1; no reliable D call. Germline V gene data show CDR1 as SGDLS and CDR2 as YYNGEE. The CDR3 loop spans 14 amino acids. V lost 0 bases and J 3 bases, leaving 9 bases between the germline ends. CDR3 nucleotides: TGTGCCAGCAGCGTAGAGGTGGGTGACACTGAAGCTTTCTTT. It encodes CASSVEVGDTEAFF. The variable domain in full, completed from reference TRBV9 and TRBJ1-1, reads DSGVTQTPKHLITATGQRVTLRCSPRSGDLSVYWYQQSLDQGLQFLIQYYNGEERAKGNILERFSAQQFPDLHSELNLSSLELGDSALYFCASSVEVGDTEAFFGQGTRLTVV.

Concerning this clone: Other DNA sequences from this sample encode an identical CDR3 as well. The V and J genes are TRBV2 and TRBJ2-2; D remains ambiguous. CDR3 size: 11 residues. V was shortened by 6 bases and J by 4 bases, with 3 bases between the two germline ends. Germline V gives CDR1 SNHLY, CDR2 FYNNEI. CDR3: CASRGTGELFF. CDR3 coding DNA: TGTGCCAGCAGGGGCACCGGGGAGCTGTTTTTT. Based on the CDR3 plus reference TRBV2 and TRBJ2-2, the full variable domain is EPEVTQTPSHQVTQMGQEVILRCVPISNHLYFYWYRQILGQKVEFLVSFYNNEISEKSEIFDDQFSVERPDGSNFTLKIRSTKLEDSAMYFCASRGTGELFFGEGSRLTVL.

The CDR3 DNA reads TGTGCCAGCAGCTTGTTCGGGGCTCCAGATACGCAGTATTTT. This gives the protein CASSLFGAPDTQYF. The chain links TRBV11-2 to TRBJ2-3; possibly TRBD1 or TRBD2 for D (5 bases each). This CDR3 spans 14 amino acids. Per germline, CDR1 SGHAT and CDR2 FQNNGV. The V end lost 3 bases, the J end lost 4 bases, and 11 bases lay between the germline ends.

The chain carries TRBV2 and TRBJ1-2, with a tentative D call TRBD1 (6 bases). Germline-derived CDR1 and CDR2 are SNHLY and FYNNEI. The CDR3 runs 13 residues. Trimming pared 3 bases from V and 4 bases from J, leaving 9 bases between. The CDR3 here is CASSDRGGYGYTF. CDR3 coding DNA: TGTGCCAGCAGTGACAGGGGTGGCTATGGCTACACCTTC.

The chain combines TRBV9 with TRBJ2-7; 7 bases are a match to TRBD2. CDR3 length: 15 residues. Per germline, CDR1 SGDLS and CDR2 YYNGEE. V lost 4 bases and J lost 6; bases outside the gene matches: 13. The CDR3 bases are TGTGCCAGCAGCCCCCGGGGAGGGTTGGGGGGCGAGCAGTACTTC. Translating gives CASSPRGGLGGEQYF.

This clone came up a few times. The genes are TRBV7-9 and TRBJ1-5, with D perhaps matching TRBD1 (5 bases). Germline V CDR1 and CDR2: SEHNR, FQNEAQ (reference sequence). The CDR3 is 13 amino acids. The germline V and J ends were trimmed by 1 base and 5 bases, with 6 bases remaining between them. CDR3 DNA: TGTGCCAGCAGCTTAGGGGGGTATCAGCCCCAGCATTTT. This sequence encodes CASSLGGYQPQHF.

V is TRBV5-5 and J is TRBJ1-5; tentative D call: TRBD1 (5 bases). The V and J ends lost 4 bases and 5 bases respectively, with 19 bases between them. The germline V gene encodes CDR1 SGHKS and CDR2 YYEKEE (reference sequence). The CDR3 sequence is 16 residues long. The CDR3 sequence: CASSATVNRGDQPQHF. The CDR3 region has the DNA TGTGCCAGCAGCGCGACAGTAAACCGGGGGGATCAGCCCCAGCATTTT.

The chain uses TRBV2 and TRBJ1-5; D perhaps matches TRBD1 (5 bases). V lost 2 bases and J lost 3, with 8 bases in between. The CDR3 sequence is 14 residues long. Germline lookup yields CDR1 SNHLY and CDR2 FYNNEI. CDR3 sequence (DNA): TGTGCCAGCAGTGAACTGGGGCCCAATCAGCCCCAGCATTTT. Amino acids: CASSELGPNQPQHF.

In this sample, this clone turned up a few times. The chain recombines TRBV4-2 with TRBJ1-6; D call uncertain. This CDR3 has 14 amino acids. Germline CDR1 LGHNA, CDR2 YNFKEQ. Between the trimmed V and J ends, which lost 0 bases and 6 bases, there was a span of 6 bases. The CDR3 loop is CASSQDNTNSPLHF. The DNA of the CDR3 is TGTGCCAGCAGCCAAGATAACACTAATTCACCCCTCCACTTT.

This clone has only a few counts. A read error may produce the germline difference seen at one junction end. The chain uses TRBV7-7 and TRBJ1-3; D uncertain. The CDR3 extends over 14 amino acids. Per the germline V gene, CDR1 is SSHAT and CDR2 is FNYEAQ (reference sequence). Here the CDR3 DNA reads TGTGCTAGCAGCCGTGATACCTCTGGAAACACCATATATTTT. It translates to CASSRDTSGNTIYF.

This clone was found once. This chain links TRBV7-9 with TRBJ1-2, with D perhaps TRBD1 (6 bases). Germline V gene sequence: CDR1 SEHNR, CDR2 FQNEAQ (reference sequence). V dropped 5 bases and J dropped 7 bases, with 20 bases sitting between them. This CDR3 has 15 residues. The CDR3 nucleotides read TGTGCCAGCAGCCTACTACAGGGAGGGGGTGGTGGCTACACCTTC. Translated, it gives CASSLLQGGGGGYTF. The full variable domain, its missing parts supplied by reference TRBV7-9 and TRBJ1-2, is DTGVSQNPRHKITKRGQNVTFRCDPISEHNRLYWYRQTLGQGPEFLTYFQNEAQLEKSRLLSDRFSAERPKGSFSTLEIQRTEQGDSAMYLCASSLLQGGGGGYTFGSGTRLTVV.

V gene TRBV5-5 combines with J gene TRBJ1-2; tentative D call: TRBD1 (6 bases). From germline, CDR1 is SGHKS and CDR2 YYEKEE (reference sequence). The ends were cut back, 4 bases at V and 3 bases at J, with 13 bases in the middle. This CDR3 has 14 amino acids. The CDR3 here is CASSAPDRYYGYTF. The CDR3 DNA follows: TGTGCCAGCAGCGCGCCGGACAGATACTATGGCTACACCTTC.

The chain carries TRBV12-5 and TRBJ2-1, with D possibly being TRBD2 (6 bases). This CDR3 region has 15 residues. Germline lookup yields CDR1 LGHNT and CDR2 FRNRAP. Trimming pared 3 bases from V and 3 bases from J, leaving 12 bases between. The CDR3 DNA sequence: TGTGCTAGTGGTTTAGGCGGGGCGAACTACAATGAGCAGTTCTTC. Translating gives CASGLGGANYNEQFF.

The chain employs TRBV6-1 and TRBJ1-1; D uncertain. Trimming took off 2 bases at V and 7 bases at J, with 8 bases between the two ends. Germline CDR1 MNHNS, CDR2 SASEGT. The CDR3 sequence is 12 residues long. CDR3: CASSERGSEAFF. The CDR3 DNA reads TGTGCCAGCAGTGAACGTGGCAGTGAAGCTTTCTTT.

The chain joins TRBV6-4 to TRBJ1-5, with TRBD1 as a possible D gene (6 bases). V was trimmed by 9 bases and J by 7 bases, leaving 19 bases between them. This CDR3 is built from 14 residues. In germline, CDR1 is MRHNA, CDR2 SNTAGT. As DNA, the CDR3 is TGTGCCAGGGAAAGGGACAAAACGGGACAGCCCCAGCATTTT. Translating gives CARERDKTGQPQHF.